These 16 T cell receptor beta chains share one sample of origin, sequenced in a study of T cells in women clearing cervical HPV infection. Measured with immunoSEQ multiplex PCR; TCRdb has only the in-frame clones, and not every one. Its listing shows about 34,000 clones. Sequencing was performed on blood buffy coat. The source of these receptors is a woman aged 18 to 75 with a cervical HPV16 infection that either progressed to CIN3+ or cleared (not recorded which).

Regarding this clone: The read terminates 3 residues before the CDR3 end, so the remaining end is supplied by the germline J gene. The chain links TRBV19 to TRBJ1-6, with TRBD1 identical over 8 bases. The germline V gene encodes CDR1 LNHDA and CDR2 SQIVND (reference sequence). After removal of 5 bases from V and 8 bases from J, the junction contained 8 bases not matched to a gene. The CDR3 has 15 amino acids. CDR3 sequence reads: CASSVSGTGDSPLHF. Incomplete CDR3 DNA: TGTGCCAGTAGTGTATCCGGGACAGGCGATTCACCC.

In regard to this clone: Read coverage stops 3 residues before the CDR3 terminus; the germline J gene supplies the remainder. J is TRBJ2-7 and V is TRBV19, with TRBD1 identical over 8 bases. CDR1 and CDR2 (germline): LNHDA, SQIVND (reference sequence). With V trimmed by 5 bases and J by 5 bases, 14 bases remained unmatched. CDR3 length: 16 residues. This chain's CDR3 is CASSLSGQGRYDEQYF. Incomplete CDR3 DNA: TGTGCCAGTAGTCTCTCTGGACAGGGTCGATACGACGAG.

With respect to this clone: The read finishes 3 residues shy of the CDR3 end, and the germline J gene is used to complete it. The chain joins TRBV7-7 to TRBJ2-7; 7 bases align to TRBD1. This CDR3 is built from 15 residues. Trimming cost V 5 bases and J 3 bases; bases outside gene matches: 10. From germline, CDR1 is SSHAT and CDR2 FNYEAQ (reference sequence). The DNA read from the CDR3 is TGTGCCAGCAGCCTGGATTCCGGGACAGACTACGAG. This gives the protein CASSLDSGTDYE. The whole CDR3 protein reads CASSLDSGTDYEQYF. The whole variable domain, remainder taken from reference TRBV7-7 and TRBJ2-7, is GAGVSQSPRYKVTKRGQDVTLRCDPISSHATLYWYQQALGQGPEFLTYFNYEAQPDKSGLPSDRFSAERPEGSISTLTIQRTEQRDSAMYRCASSLDSGTDYEQYFGPGTRLTVT.

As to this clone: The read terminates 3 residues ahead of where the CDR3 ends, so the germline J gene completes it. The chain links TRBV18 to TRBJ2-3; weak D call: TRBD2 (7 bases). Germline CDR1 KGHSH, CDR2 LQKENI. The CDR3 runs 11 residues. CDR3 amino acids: CASRGGGAQYF. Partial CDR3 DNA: TGTGCCAGCCGAGGAGGGGGGGCG.

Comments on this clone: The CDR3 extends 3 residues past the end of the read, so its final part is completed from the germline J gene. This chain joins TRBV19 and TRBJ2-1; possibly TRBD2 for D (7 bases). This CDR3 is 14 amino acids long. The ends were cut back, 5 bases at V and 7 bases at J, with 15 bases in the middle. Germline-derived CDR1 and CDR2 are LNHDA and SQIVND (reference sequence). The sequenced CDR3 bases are TGTGCCAGTAGTGGCGGGGGTACAGGGAATGAG. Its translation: CASSGGGTGNE. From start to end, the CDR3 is CASSGGGTGNEQFF.

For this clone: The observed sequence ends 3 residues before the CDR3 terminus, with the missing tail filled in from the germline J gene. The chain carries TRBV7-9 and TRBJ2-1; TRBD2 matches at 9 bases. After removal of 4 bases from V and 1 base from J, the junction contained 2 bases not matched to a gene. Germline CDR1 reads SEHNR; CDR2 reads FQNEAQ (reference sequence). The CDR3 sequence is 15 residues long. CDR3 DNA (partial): TGTGCCAGCAGCTCAAGCGGGAGGTCCTACAATGAG. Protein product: CASSSSGRSYNE. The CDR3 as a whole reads CASSSSGRSYNEQFF.

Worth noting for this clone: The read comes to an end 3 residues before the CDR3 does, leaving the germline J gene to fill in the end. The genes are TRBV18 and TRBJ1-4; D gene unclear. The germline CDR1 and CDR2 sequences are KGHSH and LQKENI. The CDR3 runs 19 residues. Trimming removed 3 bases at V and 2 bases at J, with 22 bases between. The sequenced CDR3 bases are TGTGCCAGCTCACCCCGCGGGCCCGGGGAGGGCCCCACTAATGAAAAA. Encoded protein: CASSPRGPGEGPTNEK. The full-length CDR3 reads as CASSPRGPGEGPTNEKLFF.

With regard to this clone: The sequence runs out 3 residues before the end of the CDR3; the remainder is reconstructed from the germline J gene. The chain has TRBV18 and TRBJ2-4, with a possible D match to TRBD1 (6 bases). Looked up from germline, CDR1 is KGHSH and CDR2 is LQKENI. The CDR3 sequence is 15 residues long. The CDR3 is CASSLITGPAYGQYF. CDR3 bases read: TGTGCCAGCTCACTCATAACAGGGCCGGCCTATGGT.

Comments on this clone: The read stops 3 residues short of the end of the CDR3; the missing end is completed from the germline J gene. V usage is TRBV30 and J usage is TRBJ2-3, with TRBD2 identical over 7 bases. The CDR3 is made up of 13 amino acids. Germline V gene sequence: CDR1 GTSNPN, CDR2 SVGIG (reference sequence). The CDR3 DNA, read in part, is TGTGCCTGGAGTGTACGGAACGGGGGGTCG. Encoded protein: CAWSVRNGGS. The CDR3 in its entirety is CAWSVRNGGSQYF.

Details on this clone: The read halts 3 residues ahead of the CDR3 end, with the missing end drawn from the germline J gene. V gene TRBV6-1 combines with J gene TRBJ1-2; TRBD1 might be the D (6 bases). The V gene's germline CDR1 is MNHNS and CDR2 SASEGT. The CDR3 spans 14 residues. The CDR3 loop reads CASSDGTSPGGYTF. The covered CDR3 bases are TGTGCCAGCAGTGACGGGACATCGCCTGGGGGC.

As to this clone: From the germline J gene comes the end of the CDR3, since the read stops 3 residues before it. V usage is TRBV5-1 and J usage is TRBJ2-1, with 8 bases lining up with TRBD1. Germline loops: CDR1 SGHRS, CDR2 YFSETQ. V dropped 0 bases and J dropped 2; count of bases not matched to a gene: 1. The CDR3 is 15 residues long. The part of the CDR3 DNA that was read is TGCGCCAGCAGCTTGGGGACAGGGACCTACAATGAG. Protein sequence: CASSLGTGTYNE. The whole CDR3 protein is CASSLGTGTYNEQFF.

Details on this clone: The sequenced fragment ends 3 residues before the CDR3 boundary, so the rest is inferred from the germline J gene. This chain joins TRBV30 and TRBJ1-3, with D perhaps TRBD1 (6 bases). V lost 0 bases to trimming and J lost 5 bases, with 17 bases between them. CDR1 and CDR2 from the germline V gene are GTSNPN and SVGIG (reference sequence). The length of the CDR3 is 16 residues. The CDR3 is CAWSVRVQGQRNTIYF. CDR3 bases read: TGTGCCTGGAGTGTAAGGGTACAGGGCCAAAGAAACACC.

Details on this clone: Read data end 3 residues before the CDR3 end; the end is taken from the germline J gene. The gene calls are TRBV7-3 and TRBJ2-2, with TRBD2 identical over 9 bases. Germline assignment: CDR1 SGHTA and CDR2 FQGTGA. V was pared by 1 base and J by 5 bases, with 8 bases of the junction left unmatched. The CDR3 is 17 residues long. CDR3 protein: CASSLNWASGVTGELFF. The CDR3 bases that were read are TGTGCCAGCAGCTTAAATTGGGCTAGCGGGGTTACCGGGGAG.

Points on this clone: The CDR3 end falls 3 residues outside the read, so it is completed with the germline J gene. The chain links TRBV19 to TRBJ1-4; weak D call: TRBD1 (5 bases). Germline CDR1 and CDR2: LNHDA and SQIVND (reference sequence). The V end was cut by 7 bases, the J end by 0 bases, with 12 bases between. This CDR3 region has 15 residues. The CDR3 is CASNRQRATNEKLFF. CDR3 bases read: TGTGCCAGTAACCGACAGCGAGCAACTAATGAAAAA.

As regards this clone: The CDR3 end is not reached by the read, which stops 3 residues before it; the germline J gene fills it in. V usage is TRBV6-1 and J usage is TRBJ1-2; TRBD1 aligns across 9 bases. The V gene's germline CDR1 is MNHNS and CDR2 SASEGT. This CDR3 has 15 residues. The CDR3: CASSEYRGPTYDYTF. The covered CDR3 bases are TGTGCCAGCAGCGAATACAGGGGGCCGACCTACGAC.

The CDR3 bases that were read are TGTGCCAGTAAAGACAGGGGAAGGGGCACAGATACG. It yields the protein CASKDRGRGTDT. The whole CDR3 protein is CASKDRGRGTDTQYF. The genes are TRBV19 and TRBJ2-3, with 8 bases identical to TRBD1. Read sequence stops 3 residues before the CDR3 end, and the germline J gene provides the missing end. Germline V gene lookup returns CDR1 LNHDA and CDR2 SQIVND (reference sequence). Trimming took 7 bases from V and 1 from J; bases not matched to a gene: 7. This CDR3 is 15 amino acids long.